Each of the 22 T cell receptor beta chains below was sequenced from the same sample in a study of T cells expressing NK-cell markers. TCRdb derives one entry per CDR3 protein from the 5' RACE reads, leaving out DNA. This table lists over 350,000 distinct CDR3 sequences. The sequencing input was blood T cells: a sorted CD56 or NKG2C T cell subset, CD4+ or CD8+ T cells, or bulk PBMC T cells (not recorded which). These receptors all come from a woman aged 50 to 60 in good health.

The V call is TRBV20-1, the J call TRBJ1-1; the D call from TCRdb, TRBD1, cannot be confirmed without DNA. The CDR3 contains 13 residues. Germline values: CDR1 DFQATT, CDR2 SNEGSKA (reference sequence). The CDR3 region is CSATSGGYTEAFF.

This chain joins TRBV5-1 and TRBJ1-2. The CDR3 length is 14 residues. Germline CDR1 reads SGHRS; CDR2 reads YFSETQ. CDR3: CASSLEAVSYGYTF.

The V and J genes are TRBV7-9 and TRBJ2-3; there is no DNA to check the TCRdb D call of TRBD2. CDR3 size: 16 residues. CDR1 and CDR2 from the germline V gene are SEHNR and FQNEAQ (reference sequence). The CDR3 loop is CASSLRLAGVADTQYF.

The genes are TRBV2 and TRBJ1-1. CDR1 and CDR2 from the germline V gene are SNHLY and FYNNEI. This CDR3 spans 15 amino acids. This CDR3 is CASTQETTLNTEAFF.

The chain combines TRBV24-1 with TRBJ1-2. The germline gives CDR1 KGHDR, CDR2 SFDVKD. CDR3 size: 14 residues. CDR3 sequence reads: CATSDLSRNYGYTF.

The chain is built from TRBV5-1 and TRBJ2-5; absent DNA, TCRdb's TRBD1 call cannot be checked. CDR3 length equals 17 residues. CDR1 and CDR2 (germline): SGHRS, YFSETQ. The CDR3 loop is CASSPGGSIPFQETQYF.

The chain joins TRBV5-1 to TRBJ2-7; the TCRdb D gene call, TRBD1, has no DNA to confirm it. Germline CDR1 reads SGHRS; CDR2 reads YFSETQ. The CDR3 runs 13 residues. The CDR3 protein is CASSRSQGYEQYF.

The chain is built from TRBV4-2 and TRBJ1-1; TCRdb gives TRBD1 as the D gene, but with no DNA this cannot be confirmed. The CDR3 sequence is 14 residues long. Germline CDR1 and CDR2: LGHNA and YNFKEQ. CDR3 amino acids: CASSQGADSAEAFF.

The V gene is TRBV5-1, the J gene TRBJ2-1. The germline CDR1 and CDR2 sequences are SGHRS and YFSETQ. The CDR3 length is 12 residues. This CDR3 is CASGGSRNEQFF.

This chain links TRBV7-6 with TRBJ2-5; with no DNA, the TCRdb D assignment of TRBD2 cannot be verified. CDR3 length: 15 residues. Germline V gives CDR1 SGHVS, CDR2 FNYEAQ. CDR3 loop: CASSNLAESQETQYF.

The chain has TRBV20-1 and TRBJ2-5; TCRdb returns TRBD2, unconfirmable since there is no DNA. The CDR3 has 15 residues. The germline V gene encodes CDR1 DFQATT and CDR2 SNEGSKA (reference sequence). CDR3 sequence: CSAPSSSGNQETQYF.

The CDR3 loop is CASSPWRGGSNQPQHF. The chain carries TRBV16 and TRBJ1-5; TCRdb names TRBD1, which stays unverified in the absence of DNA. The CDR3 has 16 amino acids. Germline V gene lookup returns CDR1 KGHSY and CDR2 FQNENV.

V and J are TRBV7-9 and TRBJ2-7; TCRdb picks TRBD1, but there is no DNA to check that call. CDR1 is SEHNR, CDR2 FQNEAQ, per germline (reference sequence). This CDR3 contains 12 residues. The CDR3 loop reads CASSPWGGEQYF.

The chain has TRBV7-8 and TRBJ2-1; lacking DNA, the TRBD1 call made by TCRdb goes unchecked. The germline gives CDR1 SGHVS, CDR2 FQNEAQ. The CDR3 spans 15 residues. CDR3: CASRVDRDSYNEQFF.

V is TRBV14 and J is TRBJ1-6; TCRdb outputs TRBD1, but without DNA this stays unchecked. CDR3 length: 17 amino acids. Germline CDR1 and CDR2: SGHDN and FVKESK. CDR3 loop: CASSQVQGGIFDSPLHF.

The genes are TRBV20-1 and TRBJ2-3; TCRdb indicates TRBD1, and absent DNA this call remains unverified. Germline V gene sequence: CDR1 DFQATT, CDR2 SNEGSKA (reference sequence). The CDR3 is 15 residues long. CDR3 sequence reads: CSVWGGRAITDTQYF.

This chain uses TRBV20-1 with TRBJ2-1. This CDR3 is 16 amino acids long. CDR1 and CDR2 from the germline V gene are DFQATT and SNEGSKA (reference sequence). The chain's CDR3 is CSVSAASKISYNEQFF.

This chain links TRBV5-6 with TRBJ2-3; with no DNA, the TCRdb D assignment of TRBD1 cannot be verified. Germline V CDR1 and CDR2: SGHDT, YYEEEE. CDR3 size: 14 residues. The CDR3 sequence is CASSLQGEGDTQYF. Variable domain in full (rest from reference TRBV5-6 and TRBJ2-3): DAGVTQSPTHLIKTRGQQVTLRCSPKSGHDTVSWYQQALGQGPQFIFQYYEEEERQRGNFPDRFSGHQFPNYSSELNVNALLLGDSALYLCASSLQGEGDTQYFGPGTRLTVL.

CDR3 region: CSVLDRPFDYGYTF. J is TRBJ1-2 and V is TRBV29-1; TCRdb gives TRBD1 as the D gene, but with no DNA this cannot be confirmed. This CDR3 comprises 14 residues. Germline assignment: CDR1 SQVTM and CDR2 ANQGSEA.

The chain uses TRBV12-3 or TRBV12-4 and TRBJ2-1; with no DNA, the TCRdb D assignment of TRBD2 cannot be verified. The CDR3 runs 16 residues. This chain's CDR3 is CASSKPHTSGYNEQFF.

The chain has TRBV15 and TRBJ1-5; TCRdb calls TRBD1, which cannot be checked without DNA. Germline V gene lookup returns CDR1 LNHNV and CDR2 YYDKDF (reference sequence). The CDR3 totals 15 residues. CDR3 sequence reads: CATSPRTDFNQPQHF. Full variable domain (outside the CDR3, taken from reference TRBV15 and TRBJ1-5): DAMVIQNPRYQVTQFGKPVTLSCSQTLNHNVMYWYQQKSSQAPKLLFHYYDKDFNNEADTPDNFQSRRPNTSFCFLDIRSPGLGDTAMYLCATSPRTDFNQPQHFGDGTRLSIL.

The chain recombines TRBV5-4 with TRBJ2-7; the TRBD1 assignment by TCRdb is unverifiable without DNA. CDR3 length equals 14 residues. CDR1 SGHNT and CDR2 YYREEE come from the germline V gene (reference sequence). The CDR3 is CASSRDQVSYEQYF.